Listed below are T cell receptor beta chains from one sample, sequenced in a study of cytomegalovirus exposure and HLA in healthy donors. Libraries were prepared by immunoSEQ multiplex PCR; TCRdb keeps only in-frame clonotypes and omits some of them. The sample consists of 110,000 or so clones, under 80% of them appearing once. Sequenced input: PBMCs. The receptors were gathered from a woman in her 40s in good health and CMV-seropositive. Both conserved end residues are part of each CDR3. Each record gives: CDR3 DNA, CDR3 protein, clone size, CDR3 length, D gene, J gene, V gene. A D gene is named only where the DNA matches it firmly. Some rows mark clone size as missing; the rest say once, few, many or name a class of expanded clone.

DNA: TGTGCCAGCAGTGGGCATAGAATCGGGACTAGCGGGGGGAATGAGCAGTTCTTC
CDR3: CASSGHRIGTSGGNEQFF
size: NA
length: 18
D: TRBD2
J: TRBJ2-1
V: TRBV28

DNA: TGTGCCAGCAGTTTCCCGGCAGGGGGAAATGAAGCTTTCTTT
CDR3: CASSFPAGGNEAFF
size: NA
length: 14
D: TRBD1
J: TRBJ1-1
V: TRBV6-6

DNA: TGTGCCAGCAGCTTAGGGACTAGCGGGGGTCAAGAGACCCAGTACTTC
CDR3: CASSLGTSGGQETQYF
size: NA
length: 16
D: TRBD2
J: TRBJ2-5
V: TRBV7-2

DNA: TGCAGTGCCCACAGGGAGATGGAGTTCTTC
CDR3: CSAHREMEFF
size: NA
length: 10
D: NA
J: TRBJ2-1
V: TRBV20-1

DNA: TGTGCCAGCGGGCTAGCGGGAGGCGCACGGAGGAATGAGCAGTTCTTC
CDR3: CASGLAGGARRNEQFF
size: NA
length: 16
D: TRBD2
J: TRBJ2-1
V: TRBV6-6

DNA: TGTGCCAGCAGACTCGGGACTAGCGGAAACAATGAGCAGTTCTTC
CDR3: CASRLGTSGNNEQFF
size: few
length: 15
D: TRBD2
J: TRBJ2-1
V: TRBV7-9

DNA: TGTGCCTGGAGTCCCTACGGGGAGCTGTTTTTT
CDR3: CAWSPYGELFF
size: NA
length: 11
D: NA
J: TRBJ2-2
V: TRBV30

DNA: TGTGCCAGCAGCGGGCAGGGGGCTTACAATGAGCAGTTCTTC
CDR3: CASSGQGAYNEQFF
size: once
length: 14
D: TRBD1
J: TRBJ2-1
V: TRBV9

DNA: TGTGCCAGCAGGGATGACAGGGGGCGAGAAAACATTCAGTACTTC
CDR3: CASRDDRGRENIQYF
size: NA
length: 15
D: TRBD1
J: TRBJ2-4
V: TRBV5-8

DNA: TGTGCCAGCAGCTTGGTAGGGAGTGAAAAACTGTTTTTT
CDR3: CASSLVGSEKLFF
size: few
length: 13
D: NA
J: TRBJ1-4
V: TRBV5-5

DNA: TGTGCCAGCAGTCCAGGTTCACAGAGGGACTACGAGCAGTACTTC
CDR3: CASSPGSQRDYEQYF
size: NA
length: 15
D: NA
J: TRBJ2-7
V: TRBV28

DNA: TGTGCCAGCAGCTTAGTCGCGGGACAGGGGGCGACTAATGAAAAACTGTTTTTT
CDR3: CASSLVAGQGATNEKLFF
size: once
length: 18
D: TRBD1
J: TRBJ1-4
V: TRBV7-6

DNA: TGCGCCAGCAGACAGGCCACAGAAAGCTATGGCTACACCTTC
CDR3: CASRQATESYGYTF
size: NA
length: 14
D: NA
J: TRBJ1-2
V: TRBV5-1

DNA: TGTGCCATCAGTGATGGCAGGGGGATTTCACCCCTCCACTTT
CDR3: CAISDGRGISPLHF
size: NA
length: 14
D: TRBD1
J: TRBJ1-6
V: TRBV10-3

DNA: TGTGCCAGCAGCACTGGACAGCCGAACACTGAAGCTTTCTTT
CDR3: CASSTGQPNTEAFF
size: NA
length: 14
D: NA
J: TRBJ1-1
V: TRBV7-9

DNA: TGTGCCAGCAGACCATTGGGACTAGCGACCAACGAGCAGTACTTC
CDR3: CASRPLGLATNEQYF
size: NA
length: 15
D: TRBD2
J: TRBJ2-7
V: TRBV28

DNA: TGTGCCAGCAGCTTAGGGCAAGCGGGGGGTTCCTACGAGCAGTACTTC
CDR3: CASSLGQAGGSYEQYF
size: NA
length: 16
D: TRBD2
J: TRBJ2-7
V: TRBV7-6

DNA: TGTGCCAGCAGTGAACAAAGGGGGCATGGCTACACCTTC
CDR3: CASSEQRGHGYTF
size: NA
length: 13
D: TRBD1
J: TRBJ1-2
V: TRBV25-1

DNA: TGTGCCAGCAGTTCGGGACAGGGAGTTGGCTACACCTTC
CDR3: CASSSGQGVGYTF
size: NA
length: 13
D: TRBD1
J: TRBJ1-2
V: TRBV27

DNA: TGTGCCAGCAGCCCCGCCGGGACAGGGGAAAAGTTCTTC
CDR3: CASSPAGTGEKFF
size: NA
length: 13
D: TRBD1
J: TRBJ2-1
V: TRBV9

DNA: TGTGCCAGCAGTAACACACCAGGGGGCGGGGATGGCTACACCTTC
CDR3: CASSNTPGGGDGYTF
size: NA
length: 15
D: TRBD1
J: TRBJ1-2
V: TRBV11-2

DNA: TGCGCCAGCAGCTTACAACCCGGGACAGCGAACACTGAAGCTTTCTTT
CDR3: CASSLQPGTANTEAFF
size: NA
length: 16
D: TRBD1
J: TRBJ1-1
V: TRBV5-1

DNA: TGTGCCAGCAGCTTAGAGGGGACAGGGGAGGTCGAGCAGTACTTC
CDR3: CASSLEGTGEVEQYF
size: NA
length: 15
D: TRBD1
J: TRBJ2-7
V: TRBV7-2

DNA: TGTGCCAGCAGCTTACAGGGACGCAGCAATCAGCCCCAGCATTTT
CDR3: CASSLQGRSNQPQHF
size: NA
length: 15
D: NA
J: TRBJ1-5
V: TRBV9

DNA: TGCGCCAGCAGCTTGTCTTCGGGTGGAAACTATGGCTACACCTTC
CDR3: CASSLSSGGNYGYTF
size: NA
length: 15
D: NA
J: TRBJ1-2
V: TRBV5-1

DNA: TGTGCCAGCAGCCGAGCTGGACAGGGTGGATACGAGCAGTACTTC
CDR3: CASSRAGQGGYEQYF
size: NA
length: 15
D: TRBD1
J: TRBJ2-7
V: TRBV6-1

DNA: TGTGCCAGCAGCGCTAGCGGGGGAGAGACCCAGTACTTC
CDR3: CASSASGGETQYF
size: NA
length: 13
D: TRBD2
J: TRBJ2-5
V: TRBV11-3

DNA: TGTGCCAGCCGACGGACAGGGGATAACACTGAAGCTTTCTTT
CDR3: CASRRTGDNTEAFF
size: NA
length: 14
D: TRBD1
J: TRBJ1-1
V: TRBV6-1

DNA: TGTGCCAGCAGACCGGGACAGATGAACACTGAAGCTTTCTTT
CDR3: CASRPGQMNTEAFF
size: few
length: 14
D: TRBD1
J: TRBJ1-1
V: TRBV6-5

DNA: TGCGCCAGCAGCCCGACGAGCGGTCAGCCCCAGCATTTT
CDR3: CASSPTSGQPQHF
size: few
length: 13
D: NA
J: TRBJ1-5
V: TRBV4-3

DNA: TGTGCCAGTAGGCAGGGAGGGGTTAACTATGGCTACACCTTC
CDR3: CASRQGGVNYGYTF
size: NA
length: 14
D: NA
J: TRBJ1-2
V: TRBV19

DNA: TGCGCCAGCAGCTCGGGACTAGCGGGAGGTCTCACCGGGGAGCTGTTTTTT
CDR3: CASSSGLAGGLTGELFF
size: NA
length: 17
D: TRBD2
J: TRBJ2-2
V: TRBV5-1

DNA: TGTGCCAGTATGGGCGGGTATGGCCAGCCCCAGCATTTT
CDR3: CASMGGYGQPQHF
size: NA
length: 13
D: NA
J: TRBJ1-5
V: TRBV19

DNA: TGTGCCAGCAGCGACGGGGGGGCCGGGACCCAGTACTTC
CDR3: CASSDGGAGTQYF
size: NA
length: 13
D: TRBD2
J: TRBJ2-5
V: TRBV7-3

DNA: TGCGCCAGCGGCGGGACTAGAGCCGGGGAGCTGTTTTTT
CDR3: CASGGTRAGELFF
size: few
length: 13
D: TRBD2
J: TRBJ2-2
V: TRBV5-1

DNA: TGTGCCAGCAGGAAGACATTTTCCAACACTGAAGCTTTCTTT
CDR3: CASRKTFSNTEAFF
size: NA
length: 14
D: NA
J: TRBJ1-1
V: TRBV11-2

DNA: TGTGCCAGCAGTGTTGTGCGTCTTAGCGCAAACACAGATACGCAGTATTTT
CDR3: CASSVVRLSANTDTQYF
size: NA
length: 17
D: NA
J: TRBJ2-3
V: TRBV2

DNA: TGTGCCAGCAGCTTGGGCCAACGGGGGAGGGAAGAGACCCAGTACTTC
CDR3: CASSLGQRGREETQYF
size: NA
length: 16
D: TRBD2
J: TRBJ2-5
V: TRBV5-8

DNA: TGTGCCAGCTCACCTCCTCCCCGGGGTAGCAATCAGCCCCAGCATTTT
CDR3: CASSPPPRGSNQPQHF
size: NA
length: 16
D: NA
J: TRBJ1-5
V: TRBV18

DNA: TGTGCCATCAGTGAGTCGAACGGGGATCAGCCCCAGCATTTT
CDR3: CAISESNGDQPQHF
size: NA
length: 14
D: NA
J: TRBJ1-5
V: TRBV10-3

DNA: TGTGCCAGCAGCCCTGGACTAGGGGATACGCAGTATTTT
CDR3: CASSPGLGDTQYF
size: few
length: 13
D: TRBD2
J: TRBJ2-3
V: TRBV27

DNA: TGTGCCAGCAGCTTGGCGGGAGGGCAGGCAGATACGCAGTATTTT
CDR3: CASSLAGGQADTQYF
size: NA
length: 15
D: TRBD2
J: TRBJ2-3
V: TRBV7-9

DNA: TGTGCCAGCAGTTCCGGCAGCGGGGTCAGGGAGCTGTTTTTT
CDR3: CASSSGSGVRELFF
size: NA
length: 14
D: TRBD2
J: TRBJ2-2
V: TRBV9

DNA: TGTGCCAGCAGCGTAAGTGGCCCCCCCAGCACAGATACGCAGTATTTT
CDR3: CASSVSGPPSTDTQYF
size: NA
length: 16
D: NA
J: TRBJ2-3
V: TRBV9

DNA: TGTGCCAGCAGCGCGGTTCTCTCTGGAAACACCATATATTTT
CDR3: CASSAVLSGNTIYF
size: NA
length: 14
D: NA
J: TRBJ1-3
V: TRBV7-9

DNA: TGCGCCAGCAGCGATGGGACTAACTCTTACGAGCAGTACTTC
CDR3: CASSDGTNSYEQYF
size: NA
length: 14
D: TRBD2
J: TRBJ2-7
V: TRBV5-1

DNA: TGTGCTAGTGGTTTCCGGCTAGCGGGAGGTAGCGGGGAGCTGTTTTTT
CDR3: CASGFRLAGGSGELFF
size: NA
length: 16
D: TRBD2
J: TRBJ2-2
V: TRBV12-5

DNA: TGTGCCAGCAGCTTCGTCGACAGTCTTAATTCACCCCTCCACTTT
CDR3: CASSFVDSLNSPLHF
size: NA
length: 15
D: NA
J: TRBJ1-6
V: TRBV11-1

DNA: TGCGCCAGCAGCCAAGACCCATCTAGCGGCCTCTCCTACGAGCAGTACTTC
CDR3: CASSQDPSSGLSYEQYF
size: NA
length: 17
D: TRBD2
J: TRBJ2-7
V: TRBV4-1

DNA: TGCGCCAGCAGCTTGGACCTAGCGGGGGGGCTGTCCCAAGAGACCCAGTACTTC
CDR3: CASSLDLAGGLSQETQYF
size: once
length: 18
D: TRBD2
J: TRBJ2-5
V: TRBV5-1

DNA: TGTGCCAGCAGCGTACTTGGACAGGCATCGTACAATGAGCAGTTCTTC
CDR3: CASSVLGQASYNEQFF
size: NA
length: 16
D: TRBD1
J: TRBJ2-1
V: TRBV9

DNA: TGTGCCAGCAGCTTAGGAGGACAGGAGGATTTCTTT
CDR3: CASSLGGQEDFF
size: NA
length: 12
D: TRBD1
J: TRBJ1-1
V: TRBV7-9

DNA: TGTGCCAGCAGGGGGACAGGGGTCGACAAAAACATTCAGTACTTC
CDR3: CASRGTGVDKNIQYF
size: NA
length: 15
D: TRBD1
J: TRBJ2-4
V: TRBV6-5

DNA: TGTGCCAGCAGCCCCCTAGGGGCGGTCCCCGGGGAGCTGTTTTTT
CDR3: CASSPLGAVPGELFF
size: once
length: 15
D: NA
J: TRBJ2-2
V: TRBV9

DNA: TGTGCCAGCAGTTGGGAGGCCAATGAGCAGTTCTTC
CDR3: CASSWEANEQFF
size: NA
length: 12
D: NA
J: TRBJ2-1
V: TRBV28

DNA: TGTGCCAGCAGTACAGGGTTCAATCAGCCCCAGCATTTT
CDR3: CASSTGFNQPQHF
size: NA
length: 13
D: NA
J: TRBJ1-5
V: TRBV6-5

DNA: TGCAGCTTGTCCACAGGGGGGAATGAGCAGTTCTTC
CDR3: CSLSTGGNEQFF
size: NA
length: 12
D: TRBD1
J: TRBJ2-1
V: TRBV29-1

DNA: TGCGCCAGCAGCCTCACCGGGACAGAAACAGATACGCAGTATTTT
CDR3: CASSLTGTETDTQYF
size: NA
length: 15
D: TRBD1
J: TRBJ2-3
V: TRBV5-1

DNA: TGTGCCAGCAGCTTGACGAGACAGGTGGGATTTAACTATGGCTACACCTTC
CDR3: CASSLTRQVGFNYGYTF
size: NA
length: 17
D: NA
J: TRBJ1-2
V: TRBV7-2

DNA: TGTGCCAGCAGCTCCTGGACAGGAAGCACAGATACGCAGTATTTT
CDR3: CASSSWTGSTDTQYF
size: NA
length: 15
D: TRBD1
J: TRBJ2-3
V: TRBV7-6